This T cell receptor beta chain was profiled in a study of response to subunit inactivated influenza vaccine. Worth noting for this clonotype: The antigen is undetermined.

Study-wide results and limits: Only a handful of new T cells, the authors suggested, are recruited with each seasonal influenza vaccination.

TCRdb reanalysed the RT-PCR reads using MiXCR and keeps one entry per CDR3 protein. The sample lists hundreds of thousands of distinct CDR3 sequences, 20% to 25% occurring once. CDR3 size: 19 residues. J lost 5 bases, V lost 1 base, and 19 bases had no gene match. Germline CDR1 LNHNV, CDR2 YYDKDF (reference sequence). The V and J genes are TRBV15 and TRBJ2-5, with 7 positions matching TRBD1. This TCR was sampled from a man between 50 and 69 years old who received an inactivated influenza vaccine. The sample here was PBMCs from blood, taken approximately 22 months after vaccination. Here the CDR3 reads CATSRVPHQADRVYETQYF. CDR3 nucleotide sequence: TGTGCCACCAGCAGAGTACCACACCAGGCTGACAGGGTGTACGAGACCCAGTACTTC.